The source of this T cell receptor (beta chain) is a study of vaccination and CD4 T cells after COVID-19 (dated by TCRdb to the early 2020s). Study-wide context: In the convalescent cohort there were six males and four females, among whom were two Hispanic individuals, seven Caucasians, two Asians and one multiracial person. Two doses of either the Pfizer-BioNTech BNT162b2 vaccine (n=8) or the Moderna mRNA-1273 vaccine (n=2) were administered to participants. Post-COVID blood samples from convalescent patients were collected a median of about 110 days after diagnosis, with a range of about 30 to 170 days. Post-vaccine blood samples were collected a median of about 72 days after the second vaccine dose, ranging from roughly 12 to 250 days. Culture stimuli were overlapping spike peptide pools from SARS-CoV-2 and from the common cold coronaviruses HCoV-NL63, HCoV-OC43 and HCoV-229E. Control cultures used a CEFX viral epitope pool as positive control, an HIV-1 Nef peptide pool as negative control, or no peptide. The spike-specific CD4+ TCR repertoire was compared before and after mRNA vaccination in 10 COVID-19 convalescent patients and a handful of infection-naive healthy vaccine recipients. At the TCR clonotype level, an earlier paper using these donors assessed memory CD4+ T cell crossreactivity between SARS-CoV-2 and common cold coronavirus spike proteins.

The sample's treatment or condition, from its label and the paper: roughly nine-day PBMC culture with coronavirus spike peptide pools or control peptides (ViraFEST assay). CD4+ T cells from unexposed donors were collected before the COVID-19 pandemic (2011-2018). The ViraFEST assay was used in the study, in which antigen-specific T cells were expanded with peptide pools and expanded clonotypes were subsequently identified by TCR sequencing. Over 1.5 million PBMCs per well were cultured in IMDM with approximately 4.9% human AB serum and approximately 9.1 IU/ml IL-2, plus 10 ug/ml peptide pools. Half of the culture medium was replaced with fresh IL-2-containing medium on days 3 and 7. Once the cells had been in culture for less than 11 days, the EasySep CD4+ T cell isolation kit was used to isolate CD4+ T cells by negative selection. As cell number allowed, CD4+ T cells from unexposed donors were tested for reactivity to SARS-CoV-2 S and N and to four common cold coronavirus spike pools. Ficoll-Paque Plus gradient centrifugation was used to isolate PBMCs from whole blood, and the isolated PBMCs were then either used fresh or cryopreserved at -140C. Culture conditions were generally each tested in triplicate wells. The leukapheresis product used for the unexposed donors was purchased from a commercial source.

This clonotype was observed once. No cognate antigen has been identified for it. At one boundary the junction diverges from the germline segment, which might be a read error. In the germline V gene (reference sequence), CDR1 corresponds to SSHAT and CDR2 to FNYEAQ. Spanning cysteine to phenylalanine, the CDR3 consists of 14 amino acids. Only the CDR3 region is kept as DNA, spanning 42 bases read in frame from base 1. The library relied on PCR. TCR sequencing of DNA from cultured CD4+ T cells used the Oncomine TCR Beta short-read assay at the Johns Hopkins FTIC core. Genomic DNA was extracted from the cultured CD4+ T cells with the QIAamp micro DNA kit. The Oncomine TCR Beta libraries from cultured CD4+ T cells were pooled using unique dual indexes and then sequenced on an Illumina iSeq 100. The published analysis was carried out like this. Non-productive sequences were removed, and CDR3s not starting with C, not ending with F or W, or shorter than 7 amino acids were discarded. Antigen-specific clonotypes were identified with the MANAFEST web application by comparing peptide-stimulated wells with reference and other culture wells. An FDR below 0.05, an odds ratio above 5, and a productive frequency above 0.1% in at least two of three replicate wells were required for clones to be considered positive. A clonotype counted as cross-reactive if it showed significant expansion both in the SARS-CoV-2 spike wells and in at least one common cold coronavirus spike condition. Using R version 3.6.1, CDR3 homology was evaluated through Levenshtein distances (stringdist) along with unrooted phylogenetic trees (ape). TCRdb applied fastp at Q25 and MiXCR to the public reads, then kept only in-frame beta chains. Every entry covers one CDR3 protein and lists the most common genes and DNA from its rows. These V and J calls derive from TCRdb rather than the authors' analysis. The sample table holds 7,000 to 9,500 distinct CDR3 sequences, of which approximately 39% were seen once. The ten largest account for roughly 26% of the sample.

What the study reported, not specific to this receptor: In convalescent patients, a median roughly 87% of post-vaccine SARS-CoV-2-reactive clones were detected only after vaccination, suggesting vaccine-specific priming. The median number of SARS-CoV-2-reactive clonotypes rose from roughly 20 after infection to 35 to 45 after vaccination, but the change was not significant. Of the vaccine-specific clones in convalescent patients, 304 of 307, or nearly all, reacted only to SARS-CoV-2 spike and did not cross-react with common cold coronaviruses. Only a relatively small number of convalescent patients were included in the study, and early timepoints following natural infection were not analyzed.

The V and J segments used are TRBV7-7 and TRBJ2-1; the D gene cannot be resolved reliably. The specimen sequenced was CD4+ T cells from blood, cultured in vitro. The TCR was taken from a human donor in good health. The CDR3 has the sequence CASSLTAIHNEQFF. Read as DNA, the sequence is TGTGCTAGCAGCTTAACTGCGATTCACAATGAGCAGTTCTTC.